This T cell receptor beta chain is from a study of shared clonotypes between healthy human individuals. Broader study findings: Against clonotypes common to all four donors, non-shared ones had lower generation probabilities.

The ends were cut back, 5 bases at V and 0 bases at J, with 20 bases in the middle. The CDR3 is made up of 17 amino acids. From germline, CDR1 is MNHEY and CDR2 SMNVEV (reference sequence). Naive CD8 cells were CD45RO-negative, positively selected for CCR7, excluding terminally differentiated effector memory CD45RA+ cells. With regard to this clone: Antigen specificity is unknown.

Several immunoSEQ 96-well plates shared each subset's DNA, each plate a replicate. Clones were read by immunoSEQ multiplex PCR, and TCRdb kept only the in-frame ones, dropping some. The sample includes about 580,000 clones, 95% to 98% of them seen just once. Sequences were obtained from naive CD8+ T cells sorted from blood. The chain joins TRBV27 to TRBJ2-7; D may correspond to TRBD1 or TRBD2 (5 bases each). This clonotype was sampled from a man between 25 and 39 years old in good health. This CDR3 reads CASSPGTAPANSYEQYF. CDR3 nucleotides: TGTGCCAGCAGTCCCGGGACCGCACCTGCTAACTCCTACGAGCAGTACTTC.